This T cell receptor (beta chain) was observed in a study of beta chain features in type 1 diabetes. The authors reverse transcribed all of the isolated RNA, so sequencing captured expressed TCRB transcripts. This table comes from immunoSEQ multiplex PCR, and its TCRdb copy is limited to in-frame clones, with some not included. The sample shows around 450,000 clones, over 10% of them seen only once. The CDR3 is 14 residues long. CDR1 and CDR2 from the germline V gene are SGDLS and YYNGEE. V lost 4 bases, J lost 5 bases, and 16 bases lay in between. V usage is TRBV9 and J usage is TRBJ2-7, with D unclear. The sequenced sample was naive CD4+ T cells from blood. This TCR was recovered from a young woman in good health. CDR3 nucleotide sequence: TGTGCCAGCAGCTTATGGGCCCTTAACGACGAGCAGTACTTC. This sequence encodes CASSLWALNDEQYF.